A single sample is the source of the 32 T cell receptor beta chains below, sequenced in a study of molecular identifiers for immune sequencing clone quantification. TCRdb re-derived calls from the PCR reads in MiXCR, one entry per CDR3 protein. The sample yields approximately 590,000 distinct CDR3 sequences, around 25% seen once. The sequenced sample consisted of naive CD8+ T cells from blood, with Jurkat cell RNA spiked in. Indicated subset: FACS-sorted CD8+CD4-CCR7+CD45RA+ naive T cells. The source is a human donor in good health. Some libraries in this study had Jurkat cell RNA spiked in.

Points on this clonotype: A much more abundant neighbour one base away suggests this may be a read error. The chain recombines TRBV7-9 with TRBJ1-3, with 7 bases that match TRBD1. CDR1 SEHNR and CDR2 FQNEAQ come from the germline V gene (reference sequence). The CDR3 runs 16 residues. The CDR3 coding sequence is TGTGCCAGCGGCTTGATGCAGGGGGTTGACGGAAACACCATATATTTT. This translates into CASGLMQGVDGNTIYF.

As to this clonotype: One base away lies a much larger clone, so this may be a sequencing read error. The gene calls are TRBV20-1 and TRBJ2-6, with a tentative D call TRBD1 (6 bases). The CDR3 runs 16 residues. Per the germline V gene, CDR1 is DFQATT and CDR2 is SNEGSKA (reference sequence). The CDR3: CSAPTGLFSGASVLTF. CDR3 DNA sequence: TGCAGTGCGCCGACAGGCTTGTTCTCTGGGGCCAGCGTCCTGACTTTC.

This clonotype was seen many times. This chain connects TRBV7-9 to TRBJ2-7, with 9 bases that match TRBD1. Germline loops: CDR1 SEHNR, CDR2 FQNEAQ (reference sequence). Germline trimming cut 5 bases from V and 0 bases from J; bases unmatched to any gene: 14. This CDR3 contains 18 residues. CDR3 loop: CASSTVPGQGGDSYEQYF. The CDR3 DNA is TGTGCCAGCAGCACCGTCCCGGGACAGGGAGGGGACTCCTACGAGCAGTACTTC.

This clonotype has just one count. Its ends do not fully match the called genes, so a read error is possible. The genes are TRBV30 and TRBJ2-7; D is perhaps TRBD1 (6 bases). Germline V gene sequence: CDR1 GTSNPN, CDR2 SVGIG (reference sequence). The CDR3 spans 12 residues. The CDR3 coding sequence is TGTGCCTGGAGTGGGGACACCTACCAGCAGTACTTC. Its protein is CAWSGDTYQQYF.

This clonotype was counted at least ten times. This sequence joins TRBV5-6 and TRBJ1-5; D unresolved. The germline V gene has CDR1 SGHDT and CDR2 YYEEEE. This CDR3 comprises 13 residues. The V end was cut by 1 base, the J end by 3 bases, with 5 bases between. As DNA, the CDR3 is TGTGCCAGCAGCTTGACCCCCAATCAGCCCCAGCATTTT. Translation: CASSLTPNQPQHF.

Details on this clonotype: This may stem from a read error, because a much larger clone lies one nucleotide away. This sequence joins TRBV27 and TRBJ2-7; the D is unclear. Germline V gene sequence: CDR1 MNHEY, CDR2 SMNVEV (reference sequence). The V and J ends lost 8 bases and 6 bases respectively, with 14 bases between them. This CDR3 comprises 12 residues. The CDR3 here is CASRALGREQYF. Written as DNA, the CDR3 is TGTGCCAGCCGAGCCCTCGGCCGCGAGCAGTACTTC.

This clonotype has a handful of counts. The junction does not match germline at one end; this may be a read error. The V and J genes are TRBV9 and TRBJ2-2; a weak D match, TRBD2 (5 bases). Germline CDR1 is SGDLS and CDR2 is YYNGEE. This CDR3 comprises 15 residues. As DNA, the CDR3 is TGTGCCAGCAGCGTAGGATCAAAGGGTCACGGGGAGCTATTTTTT. Translating it yields CASSVGSKGHGELFF.

There are many counts of this clonotype. The V and J genes are TRBV6-1 and TRBJ2-3; D might be TRBD1 (5 bases). The CDR3 length is 14 residues. Trimming removed 6 bases from V and 2 bases from J, with 12 bases in between. The germline V gene has CDR1 MNHNS and CDR2 SASEGT. DNA for the CDR3: TGTGCCAGCAGGGACCTACAGGACACAGATACGCAGTATTTT. Protein: CASRDLQDTDTQYF.

The chain joins TRBV15 to TRBJ2-1; the D is unclear. The CDR3 spans 14 residues. Trimming left V 4 bases short and J 10 bases short, with 17 bases between. From germline, CDR1 is LNHNV and CDR2 YYDKDF (reference sequence). DNA of the CDR3: TGTGCCACCAGCACCCTCGAACGGGTAGACGAGCAGTTCTTC. Its translation is CATSTLERVDEQFF. Supplemented by reference TRBV15 and TRBJ2-1, the full variable domain reads DAMVIQNPRYQVTQFGKPVTLSCSQTLNHNVMYWYQQKSSQAPKLLFHYYDKDFNNEADTPDNFQSRRPNTSFCFLDIRSPGLGDTAMYLCATSTLERVDEQFFGPGTRLTVL.

A remark on this clonotype: The germline gene is not matched at one end of the junction; a read error may be the cause. This rearrangement joins TRBV18 to TRBJ1-2; D might be TRBD1 (5 bases). The CDR3 extends over 13 amino acids. Per germline, CDR1 KGHSH and CDR2 LQKENI. The CDR3 protein is CASSPSGRDGHTF. The CDR3 bases are TGTGCCAGCTCACCATCAGGGCGAGATGGCCACACCTTC.

The table lists this clonotype with many counts. This sequence joins TRBV7-8 and TRBJ2-3, with TRBD2 matching 7 bases. V lost 4 bases, J lost 3 bases, and 4 bases stayed unmatched. CDR3 length: 14 amino acids. Germline V gene lookup returns CDR1 SGHVS and CDR2 FQNEAQ. The CDR3 DNA reads as TGTGCCAGCAGCTGGGAGGGAGGAACAGATACGCAGTATTTT. Translated: CASSWEGGTDTQYF.

In this sample, this clonotype turned up many times. The chain links TRBV20-1 to TRBJ2-3, with D maybe TRBD2 (6 bases). CDR1 and CDR2 (germline): DFQATT, SNEGSKA (reference sequence). The CDR3 totals 15 residues. V was clipped by 3 bases and J by 2 bases, with 15 bases between them. Here the CDR3 DNA reads TGCAGTGCTAGGGAGCGGGCCTCTTACACAGATACGCAGTATTTT. It is translated as CSARERASYTDTQYF.

Only a few counts were recorded for this clonotype. V usage is TRBV5-1 and J usage is TRBJ2-5, with D possibly TRBD1 on 7 matching bases. CDR1 is SGHRS, CDR2 YFSETQ, per germline. The CDR3 consists of 18 residues. Trimming pared 4 bases from V and 2 bases from J, leaving 24 bases between. The CDR3 spells CASSGRTGGLRLQETQYF. DNA of the CDR3: TGCGCCAGCAGCGGGAGGACAGGCGGGCTACGTCTGCAAGAGACCCAGTACTTC.

This clonotype was counted a few times. This sequence joins TRBV2 and TRBJ1-4; no definite D call. With 3 bases removed from V and 11 bases from J, the gap between germline ends came to 10 bases. Germline V CDR1 and CDR2: SNHLY, FYNNEI. This CDR3 has 12 amino acids. CDR3 sequence reads: CASSDASRKLFF. The CDR3 DNA reads TGTGCCAGCAGTGACGCGTCGAGGAAACTGTTTTTT.

This clonotype showed up many times. The chain couples TRBV12-3 or TRBV12-4 to TRBJ1-1; D unresolved. Trimming stripped 8 bases from V and 3 bases from J, with 4 bases between. The CDR3 has 10 amino acids. The chain's CDR3 is CASRDTEAFF. The CDR3 DNA reads TGTGCCAGCCGGGACACTGAAGCTTTCTTT.

The chain carries TRBV5-6 and TRBJ2-7, with 7 bases that match TRBD1. Unmatched junction bases numbered 16, after V lost 5 bases and J lost 5 bases. Per the germline V gene, CDR1 is SGHDT and CDR2 is YYEEEE. CDR3 size: 16 residues. The CDR3 sequence is CASSQISRTGCNEQYF. In nucleotides, the CDR3 is TGTGCCAGCAGTCAGATATCCAGGACAGGTTGCAACGAGCAGTACTTC.

Turning to this clonotype: A clone one base away is much larger, so this may be a read error. The chain recombines TRBV4-3 with TRBJ2-1, with D maybe TRBD2 (6 bases). Germline V gene lookup returns CDR1 LGHNA and CDR2 YSLEER. V was cut by 0 bases and J by 3 bases, with 12 bases left in between. CDR3 size: 16 residues. Here the CDR3 DNA reads TGCGCCAGCAGCCAAGACGTAGGCGGGAACTACAATGAGCAGTTCTTC. This encodes CASSQDVGGNYNEQFF.

In this sample, this clonotype turned up many times. The chain combines TRBV28 with TRBJ2-3, with no clear D. Germline V gene sequence: CDR1 MDHEN, CDR2 SYDVKM. The V end lost 3 bases, the J end lost 2 bases, and 12 bases lay between the germline ends. This CDR3 region has 15 residues. The CDR3 DNA reads as TGTGCCAGCAGTTTTTTCTCTTCCGACACAGATACGCAGTATTTT. This translates into CASSFFSSDTDTQYF. Full variable domain (outside the CDR3, taken from reference TRBV28 and TRBJ2-3): DVKVTQSSRYLVKRTGEKVFLECVQDMDHENMFWYRQDPGLGLRLIYFSYDVKMKEKGDIPEGYSVSREKKERFSLILESASTNQTSMYLCASSFFSSDTDTQYFGPGTRLTVL.

This clonotype was detected many times. V is TRBV29-1 and J is TRBJ1-4; D gene unclear. CDR1 is SQVTM, CDR2 ANQGSEA, per germline. V was clipped by 7 bases and J by 6 bases, with 15 bases between them. CDR3 size: 13 residues. CDR3 residues: CSASGLGYEKLFF. In DNA, the CDR3 is TGCAGCGCGTCGGGGTTAGGGTATGAAAAACTGTTTTTT.

The chain couples TRBV6-5 to TRBJ2-1; 10 bases fit TRBD1. V shed 6 bases, J shed 12 bases, and the junction held 14 bases outside the gene matches. The CDR3 is 15 residues long. CDR1 and CDR2 (germline): MNHEY, SVGAGI. This chain's CDR3 is CASRLGTGEYHGQFF. As DNA, the CDR3 is TGTGCCAGCAGGTTAGGGACAGGGGAGTACCATGGGCAGTTCTTC.

This clonotype was seen more than once but under ten times. The gene calls are TRBV9 and TRBJ2-2, with 7 positions matching TRBD1. The V and J ends lost 3 bases and 4 bases, in that order; junction bases with no gene match: 6. The CDR3 consists of 15 residues. Looked up from germline, CDR1 is SGDLS and CDR2 is YYNGEE. Written as DNA, the CDR3 is TGTGCCAGCAGCGCCCCTCGACAGGGCACCGGGGAGCTGTTTTTT. It yields the protein CASSAPRQGTGELFF.

This clonotype has at least ten counts. This chain links TRBV20-1 with TRBJ2-7; D is perhaps TRBD2 (5 bases). Germline CDR1 reads DFQATT; CDR2 reads SNEGSKA (reference sequence). V was cut by 5 bases and J by 0 bases, with 11 bases left in between. CDR3 length equals 13 residues. The CDR3 is CSARSGGSYEQYF. CDR3 nucleotide sequence: TGCAGTGCTCGATCCGGAGGCTCCTACGAGCAGTACTTC.

This clonotype was observed many times. The V call is TRBV7-9, the J call TRBJ1-1; no firm D call. Trimming pared 6 bases from V and 1 base from J, leaving 12 bases between. Germline CDR1 and CDR2: SEHNR and FQNEAQ (reference sequence). The length of the CDR3 is 14 residues. This CDR3 reads CASRPMTPNTEAFF. As DNA, the CDR3 is TGTGCCAGCAGGCCGATGACACCGAACACTGAAGCTTTCTTT.

This clonotype was counted at least ten times. The chain links TRBV5-4 to TRBJ2-3; D may be TRBD1 (5 bases). Germline V lookup: CDR1 SGHNT, CDR2 YYREEE (reference sequence). Deletions cut 3 bases from V and 4 bases from J, with 12 bases between. The CDR3 length is 14 residues. The DNA for the CDR3 is TGTGCCAGCAGCTCCCAGGGATCCGCAGATACGCAGTATTTT. It codes for CASSSQGSADTQYF.

The J gene is TRBJ2-1, the V gene TRBV18, with a tentative D call TRBD1 (6 bases). The CDR3 runs 15 residues. The germline gives CDR1 KGHSH, CDR2 LQKENI. The germline V and J ends were trimmed by 8 bases and 4 bases, with 18 bases remaining between them. The CDR3 sequence is CASHQTGTMYNEQFF. The CDR3 DNA is TGTGCCAGCCATCAAACCGGGACAATGTACAATGAGCAGTTCTTC.

This clonotype occurred a few times. V and J are TRBV4-3 and TRBJ2-1; 7 bases line up with TRBD2. This CDR3 has 17 residues. Losses at the gene ends were 0 bases for V and 4 bases for J; bases not matched to a gene: 9. Germline CDR1 reads LGHNA; CDR2 reads YSLEER. The CDR3 spells CASSQDHGGRQYNEQFF. In nucleotides, the CDR3 is TGCGCCAGCAGCCAAGATCATGGCGGGAGACAATACAATGAGCAGTTCTTC.

CDR3 DNA: TGCAGCGTTGCGGACCCGAGCCCCGATACGCAGTATTTT. It codes for CSVADPSPDTQYF. V gene TRBV29-1 combines with J gene TRBJ2-3; D is uncertain. Germline V lookup: CDR1 SQVTM, CDR2 ANQGSEA. The CDR3 length is 13 residues. V was trimmed by 4 bases and J by 6 bases, leaving 14 bases between them.

This clonotype appeared many times. This chain connects TRBV12-3 or TRBV12-4 to TRBJ1-4; 12 bases match TRBD1. V shed 7 bases, J shed 7 bases, and the junction held 13 bases outside the gene matches. The CDR3 has 17 residues. This CDR3 reads CASIAGTGGLDGEKLFF. CDR3 nucleotides: TGTGCCAGCATAGCTGGGACAGGGGGCTTGGACGGTGAAAAACTGTTTTTT.

Many counts were recorded for this clonotype. The J gene is TRBJ1-3, the V gene TRBV20-1; D ambiguous. Germline-derived CDR1 and CDR2 are DFQATT and SNEGSKA (reference sequence). V lost 1 base to trimming and J lost 0 bases, with 10 bases between them. The CDR3 sequence is 15 residues long. CDR3 sequence: CSARVRALSGNTIYF. The CDR3 bases are TGCAGTGCTAGAGTTCGGGCCCTCTCTGGAAACACCATATATTTT.

This clonotype was seen repeatedly, ten times or more. V and J are TRBV7-9 and TRBJ1-2; 7 bases align to TRBD1. The CDR3 extends over 15 amino acids. Germline lookup yields CDR1 SEHNR and CDR2 FQNEAQ (reference sequence). After removal of 0 bases from V and 8 bases from J, the junction contained 9 bases not matched to a gene. DNA for the CDR3: TGTGCCAGCAGCTTAGCCTCCGAAACAGGGGCCGGCTACACCTTC. Amino acid sequence: CASSLASETGAGYTF.

Worth noting for this clonotype: Just one base apart from a much larger clone, this may be a read error. V gene TRBV20-1 combines with J gene TRBJ2-3; 10 bases fit TRBD2. The CDR3 runs 17 residues. Germline loops: CDR1 DFQATT, CDR2 SNEGSKA (reference sequence). DNA for the CDR3: TGCAGTGCCCAAGGGACTAGCGACTACTCTAGCACAGATACGCGGTATTTT. Translating it yields CSAQGTSDYSSTDTRYF.

On this clonotype itself: The conserved phenylalanine or tryptophan normally closing the CDR3 is absent here, so this likely arose from a read error. The rearrangement links TRBV11-2 to TRBJ2-1, with a possible D match to TRBD2 (6 bases). CDR1 and CDR2 (germline): SGHAT, FQNNGV. Trimming removed 5 bases from V and 8 bases from J, with 13 bases in between. There are 13 residues in the CDR3. The CDR3 spells CASSQPGVDEQFL. In DNA, the CDR3 is TGTGCCAGCAGCCAACCGGGAGTAGATGAGCAGTTCCTC.